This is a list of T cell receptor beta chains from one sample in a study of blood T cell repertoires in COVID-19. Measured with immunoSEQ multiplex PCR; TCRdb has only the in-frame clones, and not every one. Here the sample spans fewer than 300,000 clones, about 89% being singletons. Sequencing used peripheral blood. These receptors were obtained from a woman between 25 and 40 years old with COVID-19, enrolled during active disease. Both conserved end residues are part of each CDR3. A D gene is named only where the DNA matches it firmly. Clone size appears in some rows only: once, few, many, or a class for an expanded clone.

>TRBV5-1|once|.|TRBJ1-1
CASSPQAGGTEAFF
TGCGCCAGCAGCCCCCAAGCCGGGGGCACTGAAGCTTTCTTT
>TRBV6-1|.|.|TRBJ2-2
CASSERKPGTGELFF
TGTGCCAGCAGTGAGAGAAAGCCCGGCACCGGGGAGCTGTTTTTT
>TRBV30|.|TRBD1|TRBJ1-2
CAGLGTENYGYTF
TGTGCCGGCCTCGGGACAGAGAACTATGGCTACACCTTC
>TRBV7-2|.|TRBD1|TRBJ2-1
CASSTLQGASYNEQFF
TGTGCCAGCAGCACCCTACAGGGGGCGTCCTACAATGAGCAGTTCTTC
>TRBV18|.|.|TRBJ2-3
CASSPGQISTDTQYF
TGTGCCAGCTCACCAGGACAGATCAGCACAGATACGCAGTATTTT
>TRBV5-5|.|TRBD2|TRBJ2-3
CASSLGLAGGPSTDTQYF
TGTGCCAGCAGCTTGGGACTAGCGGGAGGGCCCAGCACAGATACGCAGTATTTT
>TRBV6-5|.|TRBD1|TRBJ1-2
CASSTHIQGEYGYTF
TGTGCCAGCAGTACCCATATACAGGGGGAGTATGGCTACACCTTC
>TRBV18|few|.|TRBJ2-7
CASSPPSGAFLGQYF
TGTGCCAGCTCACCACCTAGCGGAGCTTTCTTAGGGCAGTACTTC
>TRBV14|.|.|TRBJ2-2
CASSQDKWRVNTGELFF
TGTGCCAGCAGCCAAGATAAGTGGCGGGTTAACACCGGGGAGCTGTTTTTT
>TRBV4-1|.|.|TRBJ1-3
CASSQGGSYSGNTIYF
TGCGCCAGCAGCCAAGGAGGGAGTTACTCTGGAAACACCATATATTTT
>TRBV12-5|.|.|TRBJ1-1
CASGLSLRGGEAFF
TGTGCTAGTGGTTTGTCTTTAAGGGGAGGTGAAGCTTTCTTT
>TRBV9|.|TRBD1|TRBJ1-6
CASSVGTGGNSPLHF
TGTGCCAGCAGCGTAGGTACAGGGGGTAATTCACCCCTCCACTTT
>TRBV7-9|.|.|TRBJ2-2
CASSLSAGGELFF
TGTGCCAGCAGCTTATCGGCGGGAGGGGAGCTGTTTTTT
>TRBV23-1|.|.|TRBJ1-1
CASSHLYGDTEAFF
TGCGCCAGCAGTCACTTATACGGTGACACTGAAGCTTTCTTT
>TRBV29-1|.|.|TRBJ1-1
CSVNQGLNTEAFF
TGCAGCGTAAACCAGGGTCTGAACACTGAAGCTTTCTTT
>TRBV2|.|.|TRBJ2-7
CASGGNEQYF
TGTGCCAGCGGGGGGAACGAGCAGTACTTC
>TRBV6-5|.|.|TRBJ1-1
CASSYREETEAFF
TGTGCCAGCAGTTACAGGGAGGAAACTGAAGCTTTCTTT
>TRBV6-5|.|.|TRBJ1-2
CASSPLRASDYGYTF
TGTGCCAGCAGCCCCCTTCGTGCGTCTGACTATGGCTACACCTTC
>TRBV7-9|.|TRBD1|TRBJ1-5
CASSLAQGTQPQHF
TGTGCCAGCAGCTTAGCACAGGGGACTCAGCCCCAGCATTTT
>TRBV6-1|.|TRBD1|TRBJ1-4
CASSDYGTGDEKLFF
TGTGCCAGCAGTGATTACGGGACAGGGGATGAAAAACTGTTTTTT
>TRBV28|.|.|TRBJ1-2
CASSTPGGGYYGYTF
TGTGCCAGCAGCACCCCCGGGGGGGGATACTATGGCTACACCTTC
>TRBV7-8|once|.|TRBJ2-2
CASSSPRGRPNTGELFF
TGTGCCAGCAGCTCACCCCGAGGGAGACCGAACACCGGGGAGCTGTTTTTT
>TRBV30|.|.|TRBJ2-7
CAWSNRVEQYF
TGTGCCTGGAGTAACAGGGTAGAGCAGTACTTC
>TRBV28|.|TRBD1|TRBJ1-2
CASSLSWRQGADGYTF
TGTGCCAGCAGTTTATCTTGGCGACAGGGGGCAGATGGCTACACCTTC
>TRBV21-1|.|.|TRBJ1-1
CASTSTGNTEAFF
TGTGCCAGCACCTCAACAGGGAACACTGAAGCTTTCTTT
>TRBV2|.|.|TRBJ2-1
CASSEVRGNEQFF
TGTGCCAGCAGTGAAGTCAGGGGAAATGAGCAGTTCTTC
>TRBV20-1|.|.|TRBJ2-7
CSARISYEQYF
TGCAGTGCTAGAATTAGCTACGAGCAGTACTTC
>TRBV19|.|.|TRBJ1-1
CASSRVWGGKTEAFF
TGTGCCAGTAGTAGGGTATGGGGGGGGAAAACTGAAGCTTTCTTT
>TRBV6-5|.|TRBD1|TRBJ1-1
CASPEDGTAEAFF
TGTGCCAGCCCAGAGGATGGGACAGCTGAAGCTTTCTTT
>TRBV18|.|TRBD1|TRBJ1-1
CASSPAGQGNTEAFF
TGTGCCAGCTCACCCGCGGGACAGGGGAACACTGAAGCTTTCTTT
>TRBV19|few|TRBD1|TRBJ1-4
CASSIGGGVGEKLFF
TGTGCCAGTAGTATAGGAGGGGGCGTCGGCGAAAAACTGTTTTTT
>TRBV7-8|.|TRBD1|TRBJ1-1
CASSLGWDRGPQGGDTEAFF
TGTGCCAGCAGCTTAGGGTGGGACAGGGGGCCTCAGGGGGGTGACACTGAAGCTTTCTTT
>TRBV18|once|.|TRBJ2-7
CASSPPGPLEQYF
TGTGCCAGCTCACCGCCTGGCCCCCTCGAGCAGTACTTC
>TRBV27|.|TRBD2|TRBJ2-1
CASSFGLTSGRYEQFF
TGTGCCAGCAGTTTCGGGTTGACTAGCGGGAGGTATGAGCAGTTCTTC
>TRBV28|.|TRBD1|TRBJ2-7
CASSFFGTGGYEQYF
TGTGCCAGCAGTTTCTTCGGGACAGGGGGGTACGAGCAGTACTTC
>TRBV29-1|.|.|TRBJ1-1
CGGWAWNTEAFF
TGCGGCGGGTGGGCCTGGAACACTGAAGCTTTCTTT
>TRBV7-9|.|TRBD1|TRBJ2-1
CASSPGTGYNEQFF
TGTGCCAGCAGTCCCGGGACAGGCTACAATGAGCAGTTCTTC
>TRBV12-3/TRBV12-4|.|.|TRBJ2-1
CASSFGGYNEQFF
TGTGCCAGCAGTTTCGGGGGTTACAATGAGCAGTTCTTC
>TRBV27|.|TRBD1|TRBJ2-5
CASSSSSGTGQETQYF
TGTGCCAGCAGTTCGTCTTCCGGGACAGGTCAAGAGACCCAGTACTTC
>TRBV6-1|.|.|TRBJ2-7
CASSERVYEQYF
TGTGCCAGCAGTGAACGCGTGTACGAGCAGTACTTC
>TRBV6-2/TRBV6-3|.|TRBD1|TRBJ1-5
CASSYLTQGAGVYQPQHF
TGTGCCAGCAGTTACCTTACACAGGGGGCGGGGGTATATCAGCCCCAGCATTTT
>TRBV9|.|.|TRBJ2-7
CASSPNLDRTYEQYF
TGTGCCAGCAGCCCAAACCTCGACAGAACCTACGAGCAGTACTTC
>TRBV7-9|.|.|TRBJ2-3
CASSSDSGSTDTQYF
TGTGCCAGCAGCTCCGATAGCGGCAGCACAGATACGCAGTATTTT
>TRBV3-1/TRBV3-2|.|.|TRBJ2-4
CASSQVSGVGNIQYF
TGTGCCAGCAGCCAAGTTTCCGGGGTCGGAAACATTCAGTACTTC
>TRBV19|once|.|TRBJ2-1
CASSPDTYNEQFF
TGTGCCAGTAGCCCGGACACCTACAATGAGCAGTTCTTC
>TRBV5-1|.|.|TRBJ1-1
CASRRGNTEAFF
TGCGCCAGCAGGCGGGGAAACACTGAAGCTTTCTTT
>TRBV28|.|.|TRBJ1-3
CASSPPHGSSGNTIYF
TGTGCCAGCAGCCCTCCGCATGGGAGCTCTGGAAACACCATATATTTT
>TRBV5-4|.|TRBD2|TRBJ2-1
CASSNGLAAGSSNEQFF
TGTGCCAGCAGCAACGGACTAGCGGCAGGAAGTAGCAATGAGCAGTTCTTC
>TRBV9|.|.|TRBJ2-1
CASSVGGNNEQFF
TGTGCCAGCAGCGTAGGCGGGAACAATGAGCAGTTCTTC
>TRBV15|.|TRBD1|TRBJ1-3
CATSSGPGQGGSGNTIYF
TGTGCCACCAGCAGCGGCCCTGGACAGGGTGGCTCTGGAAACACCATATATTTT
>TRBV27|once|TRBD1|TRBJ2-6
CASRGQFSGANVLTF
TGTGCCAGCAGGGGACAGTTTTCTGGGGCCAACGTCCTGACTTTC
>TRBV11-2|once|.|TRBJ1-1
CASSSSDTEAFF
TGTGCCAGCAGCTCTTCAGACACTGAAGCTTTCTTT
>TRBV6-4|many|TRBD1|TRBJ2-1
CASSDNRGQFF
TGTGCCAGCAGTGATAACAGGGGGCAGTTCTTC
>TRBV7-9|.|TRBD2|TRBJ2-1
CASSPRLAGAYTGDNEQFF
TGTGCCAGCAGCCCGCGACTAGCGGGAGCCTATACAGGGGATAATGAGCAGTTCTTC
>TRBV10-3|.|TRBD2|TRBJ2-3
CAIRAGEGGEGTSGSSTDTQYF
TGTGCCATCAGGGCCGGCGAGGGGGGCGAAGGGACTAGCGGTTCTAGCACAGATACGCAGTATTTT